Following are 20 T cell receptor beta chains from one sample sequenced in a study of blood T cell repertoires in COVID-19. TCRdb's table, derived via immunoSEQ multiplex PCR, lists solely in-frame clones and lacks some. The sample has 250,000 or so clones; approximately 88% are singletons. The sample was peripheral blood. The receptors shown here come from a woman in her thirties or forties who had recovered from COVID-19.

The J gene is TRBJ1-4, the V gene TRBV5-1; 9 bases map to TRBD1. The length of the CDR3 is 12 residues. Germline V gene lookup returns CDR1 SGHRS and CDR2 YFSETQ. Trimming at V came to 0 bases and at J to 14 bases, leaving 2 bases not matched to a gene. The CDR3 loop is CASSLAGTGLFF. The CDR3 region has the DNA TGCGCCAGCAGCTTGGCAGGGACAGGGCTGTTTTTT.

This chain uses TRBV19 with TRBJ2-7, with D tentatively TRBD1 (6 bases). Trimming removed 7 bases from V and 2 bases from J, with 18 bases in between. There are 15 residues in the CDR3. Germline CDR1 reads LNHDA; CDR2 reads SQIVND (reference sequence). CDR3 sequence: CASTDGAGDPYEQYF. As DNA, the CDR3 is TGTGCCAGTACTGATGGGGCAGGGGACCCCTACGAGCAGTACTTC.

This chain joins TRBV5-4 and TRBJ2-5; TRBD2 might be the D (5 bases). This CDR3 contains 15 residues. V lost 5 bases, J lost 7 bases, and 21 bases lay in between. Germline V gene sequence: CDR1 SGHNT, CDR2 YYREEE (reference sequence). The CDR3 loop is CASRQIGPSAGTQYF. The CDR3 DNA is TGTGCCAGCAGACAAATCGGGCCTTCGGCGGGGACCCAGTACTTC.

The rearrangement joins TRBV5-1 to TRBJ2-5, with 9 bases fitting TRBD1. The ends lost 4 bases at V and 5 bases at J; junction bases unmatched: 15. The CDR3 extends over 17 amino acids. Germline CDR1 reads SGHRS; CDR2 reads YFSETQ. The DNA of the CDR3 is TGCGCCAGCAGCCCGCCCCTGGACAGGGGATGGGCGGAGACCCAGTACTTC. Translated, it gives CASSPPLDRGWAETQYF. Variable domain in full (rest from reference TRBV5-1 and TRBJ2-5): KAGVTQTPRYLIKTRGQQVTLSCSPISGHRSVSWYQQTPGQGLQFLFEYFSETQRNKGNFPGRFSGRQFSNSRSEMNVSTLELGDSALYLCASSPPLDRGWAETQYFGPGTRLLVL.

The chain has TRBV2 and TRBJ2-1; 9 bases are shared with TRBD2. The CDR3 covers 14 residues. The J segment lost 9 bases and the V segment lost 6 bases, leaving 9 bases of the junction unmatched. Germline values: CDR1 SNHLY, CDR2 FYNNEI. The CDR3 region has the DNA TGTGCCAGCAGCTCTAGCGGGAATCTAGGTGAGCAGTTCTTC. It translates to CASSSSGNLGEQFF. Complete variable domain (other parts from reference TRBV2 and TRBJ2-1): EPEVTQTPSHQVTQMGQEVILRCVPISNHLYFYWYRQILGQKVEFLVSFYNNEISEKSEIFDDQFSVERPDGSNFTLKIRSTKLEDSAMYFCASSSSGNLGEQFFGPGTRLTVL.

This clone is a singleton in its sample. The rearrangement links TRBV5-1 to TRBJ2-2; 8 bases agree with TRBD1. Germline CDR1 reads SGHRS; CDR2 reads YFSETQ. Trimming cost V 5 bases and J 3 bases; bases outside gene matches: 6. CDR3 size: 15 residues. CDR3 amino acids: CASRTTGADTGELFF. The CDR3, as DNA: TGCGCCAGCAGGACGACAGGGGCGGACACCGGGGAGCTGTTTTTT.

This chain uses TRBV11-1 with TRBJ2-1; 7 nucleotides agree with TRBD2. The CDR3 runs 15 residues. CDR1 and CDR2 from the germline V gene are SGHAT and FQDESV (reference sequence). V dropped 5 bases and J dropped 2; count of bases not matched to a gene: 6. In nucleotides, the CDR3 is TGTGCCAGCAGCGGGGCGGGGGTCCCCTACAATGAGCAGTTCTTC. Amino acid sequence: CASSGAGVPYNEQFF.

The chain recombines TRBV18 with TRBJ2-5, with 8 bases aligning to TRBD2. The CDR3 runs 16 residues. Losses at the gene ends were 2 bases for V and 5 bases for J; bases not matched to a gene: 10. The germline CDR1 and CDR2 sequences are KGHSH and LQKENI. The CDR3 reads CASSPVGASGLETQYF. In nucleotides, the CDR3 is TGTGCCAGCTCACCAGTTGGGGCTAGCGGGCTGGAGACCCAGTACTTC.

The V and J genes are TRBV10-3 and TRBJ2-1, with TRBD2 identical over 10 bases. Trimming at V came to 2 bases and at J to 7 bases, leaving 11 bases not matched to a gene. The germline CDR1 and CDR2 sequences are ENHRY and SYGVKD. The CDR3 covers 17 residues. As DNA, the CDR3 is TGTGCCATCAGTGAGGGGGGGCTAGCGGGAGCAAGGAATGAGCAGTTCTTC. Translated: CAISEGGLAGARNEQFF.

The chain carries TRBV4-1 and TRBJ2-7, with D maybe TRBD1 (6 bases). V was trimmed by 3 bases and J by 5 bases, leaving 14 bases between them. CDR1 MGHRA and CDR2 YSYEKL come from the germline V gene. The CDR3 has 14 residues. The CDR3 is CASSHYTGYNEQYF. The CDR3 region has the DNA TGCGCCAGCAGCCACTACACAGGGTACAACGAGCAGTACTTC.

This chain connects TRBV30 to TRBJ2-7; 7 nucleotides align to TRBD1. CDR1 and CDR2 (germline): GTSNPN, SVGIG (reference sequence). This CDR3 spans 14 amino acids. The V and J ends lost 5 bases and 3 bases, in that order; junction bases with no gene match: 10. CDR3 DNA: TGTGCCTGGGGAAACCGGGACAGCTACTACGAGCAGTACTTC. Translated: CAWGNRDSYYEQYF.

This chain links TRBV14 with TRBJ1-1, with D hard to call. V lost 0 bases, J lost 1 base, and 9 bases lay in between. Germline V gene lookup returns CDR1 SGHDN and CDR2 FVKESK. The CDR3 is 15 residues long. The CDR3 spells CASSQEGRKNTEAFF. The DNA of the CDR3 is TGTGCCAGCAGCCAAGAAGGGAGAAAGAACACTGAAGCTTTCTTT.

The V call is TRBV24-1, the J call TRBJ2-7, with 9 bases fitting TRBD1. There are 16 residues in the CDR3. Germline V gives CDR1 KGHDR, CDR2 SFDVKD. V was clipped by 3 bases and J by 2 bases; unmatched bases: 7. In nucleotides, the CDR3 is TGTGCCACCAGTGATAGAGAGGGACAGGGCGCCTACGAGCAGTACTTC. Its translation: CATSDREGQGAYEQYF.

The chain carries TRBV7-8 and TRBJ2-3, with D unresolved. The germline CDR1 and CDR2 sequences are SGHVS and FQNEAQ. The CDR3 covers 13 residues. Between the trimmed V and J ends, which lost 2 bases and 6 bases, there was a span of 9 bases. The CDR3 loop is CASSLWVEDTQYF. The CDR3 nucleotides are TGTGCCAGCAGCTTATGGGTGGAGGATACGCAGTATTTT.

The rearrangement uses TRBV7-2 and TRBJ2-3, with 9 bases lining up with TRBD2. V gave up 3 bases and J gave up 3 bases; unmatched junction bases: 13. The CDR3 has 18 residues. CDR1 and CDR2 from the germline V gene are SGHTA and FQGNSA. CDR3 amino acids: CASSFALLAGLKTDTQYF. CDR3 bases: TGTGCCAGCAGCTTCGCCCTCCTAGCGGGACTGAAAACAGATACGCAGTATTTT.

The genes are TRBV29-1 and TRBJ2-2; 8 bases align to TRBD1. The V gene's germline CDR1 is SQVTM and CDR2 ANQGSEA. J gave up 6 bases and V 4 bases, and 1 base lay outside the gene matches. This CDR3 contains 12 residues. CDR3 amino acids: CSVGGQAGELFF. As DNA, the CDR3 is TGCAGCGTTGGGGGACAGGCCGGGGAGCTGTTTTTT.

The rearrangement joins TRBV11-1 to TRBJ1-2; D is ambiguous. The CDR3 contains 14 residues. Per the germline V gene, CDR1 is SGHAT and CDR2 is FQDESV (reference sequence). V lost 0 bases to trimming and J lost 2 bases, with 7 bases between them. In DNA, the CDR3 is TGTGCCAGCAGCTTAGCGGGAGAAAACTATGGCTACACCTTC. It codes for CASSLAGENYGYTF.

The gene calls are TRBV28 and TRBJ1-3; possible D gene TRBD1, 6 bases. The CDR3 totals 15 residues. Germline lookup yields CDR1 MDHEN and CDR2 SYDVKM. V lost 5 bases, J lost 8 bases, and 19 bases lay in between. This CDR3 reads CASSPWGGPLDTIYF. The CDR3 nucleotides are TGTGCCAGCAGTCCATGGGGGGGGCCCCTGGACACCATATATTTT.

The chain is built from TRBV11-2 and TRBJ1-4, with unresolved D. There are 15 residues in the CDR3. Germline CDR1 reads SGHAT; CDR2 reads FQNNGV. Trimming left V 3 bases short and J 6 bases short, with 14 bases between. The DNA of the CDR3 is TGTGCCAGCAGCTTCTCCGACTTACGGGATGAAAAACTGTTTTTT. It is translated as CASSFSDLRDEKLFF.

The chain is built from TRBV7-9 and TRBJ1-2; D unresolved. V was shortened by 0 bases and J by 4 bases, with 9 bases between the two germline ends. The CDR3 is made up of 14 amino acids. Looked up from germline, CDR1 is SEHNR and CDR2 is FQNEAQ (reference sequence). CDR3 loop: CASSLAGGFYGYTF. For the CDR3, the DNA is TGTGCCAGCAGCTTAGCGGGAGGGTTCTATGGCTACACCTTC.